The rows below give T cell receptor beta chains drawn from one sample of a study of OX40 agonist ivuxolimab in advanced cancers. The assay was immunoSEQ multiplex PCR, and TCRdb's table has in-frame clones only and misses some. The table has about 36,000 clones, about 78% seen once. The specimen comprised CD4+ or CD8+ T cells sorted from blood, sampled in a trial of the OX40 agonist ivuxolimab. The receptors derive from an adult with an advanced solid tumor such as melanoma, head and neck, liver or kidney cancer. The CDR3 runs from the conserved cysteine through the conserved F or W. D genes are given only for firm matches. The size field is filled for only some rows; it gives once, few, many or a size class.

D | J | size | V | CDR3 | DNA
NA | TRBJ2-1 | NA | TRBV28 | CASGQTNEQFF | TGTGCCAGCGGGCAGACCAATGAGCAGTTCTTC
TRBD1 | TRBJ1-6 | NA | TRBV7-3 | CASSPTTDRVNSPLHF | TGTGCCAGCAGCCCTACTACGGACAGGGTGAATTCACCCCTCCACTTT
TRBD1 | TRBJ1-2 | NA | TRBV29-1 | CSVEETGDYGYTF | TGCAGCGTTGAAGAAACAGGGGACTATGGCTACACCTTC
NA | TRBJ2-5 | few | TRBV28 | CASSLSHSGQETQYF | TGTGCCAGCAGTTTATCCCACAGCGGCCAAGAGACCCAGTACTTC
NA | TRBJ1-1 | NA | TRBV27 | CASSLGRNTEAFF | TGTGCCAGCAGTTTAGGGCGGAACACTGAAGCTTTCTTT
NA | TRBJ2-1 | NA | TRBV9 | CASSEELASSYNEQFF | TGTGCCAGCAGCGAGGAGCTGGCTTCGTCCTACAATGAGCAGTTCTTC
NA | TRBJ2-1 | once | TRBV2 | CASTGRYNEQFF | TGTGCCAGCACCGGTCGCTACAATGAGCAGTTCTTC
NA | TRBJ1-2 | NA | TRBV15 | CATSRGDYGYTF | TGTGCCACCAGCAGAGGGGATTATGGCTACACCTTC
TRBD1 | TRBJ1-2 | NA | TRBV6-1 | CASSDRDRGPLNYGYTF | TGTGCCAGCAGTGACCGGGACAGGGGCCCTTTAAACTATGGCTACACCTTC
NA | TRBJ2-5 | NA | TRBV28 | CASRETQYF | TGTGCCAGCAGGGAGACCCAGTACTTC
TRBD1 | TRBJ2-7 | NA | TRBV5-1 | CASSLKDRVSSYEQYF | TGCGCCAGCAGCTTGAAGGACAGGGTAAGCTCCTACGAGCAGTACTTC
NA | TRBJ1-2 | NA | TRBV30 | CAWSGTGLHYSNYGYTF | TGTGCCTGGAGTGGCACAGGGTTACATTACTCTAACTATGGCTACACCTTC
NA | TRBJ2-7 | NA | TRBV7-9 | CASSPQGPHYEQYF | TGTGCCAGCAGCCCTCAGGGGCCTCACTACGAGCAGTACTTC
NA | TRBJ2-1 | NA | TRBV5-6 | CASSRTGLNEQFF | TGTGCCAGCAGTCGAACAGGGTTGAATGAGCAGTTCTTC
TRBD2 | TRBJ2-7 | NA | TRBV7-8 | CASSLGGESSYEQYF | TGTGCCAGCAGCTTGGGGGGGGAGAGCTCCTACGAGCAGTACTTC
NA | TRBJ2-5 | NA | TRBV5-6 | CASSSGAGARGETQYF | TGTGCCAGCAGCTCAGGGGCAGGGGCGCGCGGAGAGACCCAGTACTTC
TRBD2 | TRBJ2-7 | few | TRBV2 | CASSGLAGLSEQYF | TGTGCCAGCAGCGGACTAGCGGGACTTTCCGAGCAGTACTTC
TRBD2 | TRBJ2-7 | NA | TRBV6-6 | CASSYLAGVYEQYF | TGTGCCAGCAGTTACTTGGCGGGAGTCTACGAGCAGTACTTC
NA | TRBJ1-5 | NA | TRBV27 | CASSQALDSFQHF | TGTGCCAGCAGTCAAGCCCTGGACAGTTTCCAGCATTTT
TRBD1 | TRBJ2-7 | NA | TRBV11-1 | CASSPRDRVYEQYF | TGTGCCAGCAGCCCACGGGACAGGGTCTACGAGCAGTACTTC
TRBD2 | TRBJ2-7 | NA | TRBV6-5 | CASRAGTSGYEQYF | TGTGCCAGCAGGGCCGGGACTAGCGGCTACGAGCAGTACTTC
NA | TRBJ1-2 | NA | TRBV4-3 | CASSQDTQVTAYGYTF | TGCGCCAGCAGCCAAGACACCCAGGTGACAGCCTATGGCTACACCTTC
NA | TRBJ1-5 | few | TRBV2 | CASSAGQFNQPQHF | TGTGCCAGCAGTGCTGGTCAGTTCAATCAGCCCCAGCATTTT
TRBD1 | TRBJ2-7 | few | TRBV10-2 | CATLADRAYEQYF | TGCGCCACCTTAGCGGACAGGGCCTACGAGCAGTACTTC
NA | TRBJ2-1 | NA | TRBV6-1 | CASSDFVRAGRSYNEQFF | TGTGCCAGCAGTGATTTCGTTAGGGCAGGGCGCTCCTACAATGAGCAGTTCTTC
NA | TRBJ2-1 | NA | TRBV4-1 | CASSRGDNEQFF | TGCGCCAGCAGCCGGGGGGACAATGAGCAGTTCTTC
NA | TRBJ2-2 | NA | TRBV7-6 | CASSFNLGTGELFF | TGTGCCAGCAGTTTTAATTTGGGAACCGGGGAGCTGTTTTTT
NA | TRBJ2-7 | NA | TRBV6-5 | CASSYVPLPRSYEQYF | TGTGCCAGCAGTTACGTCCCTCTGCCCAGATCCTACGAGCAGTACTTC
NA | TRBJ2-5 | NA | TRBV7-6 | CASSSQERTQYF | TGTGCCAGCAGCAGTCAGGAGCGGACCCAGTACTTC
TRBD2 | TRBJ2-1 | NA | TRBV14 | CASSQDWTSGYNEQFF | TGTGCCAGCAGCCAAGATTGGACTAGCGGATACAATGAGCAGTTCTTC
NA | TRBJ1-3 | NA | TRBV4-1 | CASSQDMRAGSGNTIYF | TGCGCCAGCAGCCAAGATATGAGGGCGGGCTCTGGAAACACCATATATTTT
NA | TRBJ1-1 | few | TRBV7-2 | CASSSGLNTEAFF | TGTGCCAGCAGCTCCGGACTGAACACTGAAGCTTTCTTT
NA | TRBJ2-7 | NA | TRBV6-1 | CASRPRGHEQYF | TGTGCCAGCAGACCCAGGGGACACGAGCAGTACTTC
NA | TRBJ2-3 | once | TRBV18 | CASSPIRGAKDTQYF | TGTGCCAGCTCACCCATTCGTGGGGCGAAGGATACGCAGTATTTT
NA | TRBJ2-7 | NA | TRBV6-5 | CASSYSWGYEQYF | TGTGCCAGCAGTTACTCGTGGGGATACGAGCAGTACTTC
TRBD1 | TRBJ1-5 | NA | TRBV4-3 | CASSQGTGVNQPQHF | TGCGCCAGCAGCCAGGGGACAGGGGTCAATCAGCCCCAGCATTTT
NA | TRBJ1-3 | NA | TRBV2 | CALDRMTGNTIYF | TGTGCCCTTGACAGGATGACTGGAAACACCATATATTTT
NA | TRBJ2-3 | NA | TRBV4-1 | CASSPPTRAPSTDTQYF | TGCGCCAGCAGCCCCCCAACCAGGGCACCTAGCACAGATACGCAGTATTTT
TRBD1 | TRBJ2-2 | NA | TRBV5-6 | CASSLPTGGVTGELFF | TGTGCCAGCAGCTTGCCGACAGGGGGGGTGACCGGGGAGCTGTTTTTT
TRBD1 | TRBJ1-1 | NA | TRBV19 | CASSIGGGMYTEAFF | TGTGCCAGTAGTATCGGAGGGGGCATGTACACTGAAGCTTTCTTT
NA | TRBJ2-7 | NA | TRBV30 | CAWSPSRTSYEQYF | TGTGCCTGGAGTCCCAGCAGAACTTCCTACGAGCAGTACTTC
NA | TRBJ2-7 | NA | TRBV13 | CASSWGRENHEQYF | TGTGCCAGCAGCTGGGGTCGGGAGAATCACGAGCAGTACTTC
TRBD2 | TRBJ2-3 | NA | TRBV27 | CASSLSAGSRTDTQYF | TGTGCCAGCAGTTTATCAGCGGGGAGCCGCACAGATACGCAGTATTTT
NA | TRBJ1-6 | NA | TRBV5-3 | CARSLLGQSETEGSPLHF | TGTGCCAGAAGCTTGCTAGGGCAGAGTGAAACTGAAGGGTCACCCCTCCACTTT
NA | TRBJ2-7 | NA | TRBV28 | CASSPRTNYEQYF | TGTGCCAGCAGTCCCCGGACAAACTACGAGCAGTACTTC
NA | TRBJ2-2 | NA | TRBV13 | CASSPRAGDTGELFF | TGTGCCAGCAGCCCCCGGGCAGGGGATACCGGGGAGCTGTTTTTT
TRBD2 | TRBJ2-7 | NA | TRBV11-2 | CASTLAGGEYEQHF | TGTGCCAGCACCCTAGCGGGAGGGGAATACGAGCAGCACTTC
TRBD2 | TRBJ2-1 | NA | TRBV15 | CATGFLAGVSSYNEQFF | TGTGCCACCGGTTTCCTAGCGGGCGTCAGCTCCTACAATGAGCAGTTCTTC
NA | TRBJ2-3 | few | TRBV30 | CAWSAWGAEDTQYF | TGTGCCTGGAGCGCATGGGGAGCGGAAGATACGCAGTATTTT
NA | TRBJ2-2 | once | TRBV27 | CASRSLANTGELFF | TGTGCCAGCAGAAGTTTGGCGAACACCGGGGAGCTGTTTTTT
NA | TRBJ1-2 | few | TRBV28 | CASSHDRHTTNYGYTF | TGTGCCAGCAGTCATGACAGGCATACTACTAACTATGGCTACACCTTC
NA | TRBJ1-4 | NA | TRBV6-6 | CASEEWGSAGEKLFF | TGTGCCAGCGAAGAATGGGGAAGCGCGGGGGAAAAACTGTTTTTT
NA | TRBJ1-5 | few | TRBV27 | CASSTRTGSNQPQHF | TGTGCCAGCAGTACCCGGACGGGTAGCAATCAGCCCCAGCATTTT
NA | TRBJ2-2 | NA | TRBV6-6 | CASRTGHTGELFF | TGTGCCAGCAGAACAGGGCACACCGGGGAGCTGTTTTTT
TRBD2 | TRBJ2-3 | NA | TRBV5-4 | CASSYGTSGRTDTQYF | TGTGCCAGCAGTTACGGGACTAGCGGGAGAACAGATACGCAGTATTTT
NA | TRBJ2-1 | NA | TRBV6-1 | CASSEFDRTYNEQFF | TGTGCCAGCAGTGAATTTGACAGAACCTACAATGAGCAGTTCTTC
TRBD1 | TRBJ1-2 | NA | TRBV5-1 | CASSLGWTGGANYGYTF | TGCGCCAGCAGCTTGGGGTGGACAGGGGGAGCTAACTATGGCTACACCTTC
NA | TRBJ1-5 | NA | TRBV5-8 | CASTRVRYSNQPQHF | TGTGCCAGCACCAGGGTACGCTATAGCAATCAGCCCCAGCATTTT
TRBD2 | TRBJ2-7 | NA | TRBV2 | CASSPGTSGRSEQYF | TGTGCCAGCAGTCCCGGGACTAGCGGGAGGAGCGAGCAGTACTTC
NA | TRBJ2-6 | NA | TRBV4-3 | CASSHHSGSSSGANVLTF | TGCGCCAGCAGCCACCATTCCGGGTCATCAAGTGGGGCCAACGTCCTGACTTTC